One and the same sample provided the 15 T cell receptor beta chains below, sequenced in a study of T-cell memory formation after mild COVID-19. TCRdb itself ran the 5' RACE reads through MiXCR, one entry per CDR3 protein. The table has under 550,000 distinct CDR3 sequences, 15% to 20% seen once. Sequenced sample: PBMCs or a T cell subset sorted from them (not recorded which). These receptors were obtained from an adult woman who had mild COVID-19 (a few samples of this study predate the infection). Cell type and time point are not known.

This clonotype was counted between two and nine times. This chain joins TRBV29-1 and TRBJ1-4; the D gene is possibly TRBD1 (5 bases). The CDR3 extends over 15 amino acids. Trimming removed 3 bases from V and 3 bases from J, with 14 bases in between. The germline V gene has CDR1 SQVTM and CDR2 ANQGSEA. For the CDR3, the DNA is TGCAGCGTTGATCCCCGGGACGGCCCTAATGAAAAACTGTTTTTT. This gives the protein CSVDPRDGPNEKLFF.

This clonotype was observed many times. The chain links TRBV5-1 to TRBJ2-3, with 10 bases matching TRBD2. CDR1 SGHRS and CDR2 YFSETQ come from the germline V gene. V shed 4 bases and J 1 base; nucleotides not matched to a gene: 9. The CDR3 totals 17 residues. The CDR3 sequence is CASSPRTSGSGTDTQYF. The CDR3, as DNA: TGCGCCAGCAGCCCCCGGACTAGCGGATCTGGCACAGATACGCAGTATTTT. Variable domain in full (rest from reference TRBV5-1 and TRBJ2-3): KAGVTQTPRYLIKTRGQQVTLSCSPISGHRSVSWYQQTPGQGLQFLFEYFSETQRNKGNFPGRFSGRQFSNSRSEMNVSTLELGDSALYLCASSPRTSGSGTDTQYFGPGTRLTVL.

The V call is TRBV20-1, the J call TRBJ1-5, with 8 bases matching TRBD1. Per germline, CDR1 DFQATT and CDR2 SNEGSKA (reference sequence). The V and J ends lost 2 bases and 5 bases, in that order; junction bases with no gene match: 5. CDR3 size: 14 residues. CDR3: CSARRPQGDQPQHF. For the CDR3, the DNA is TGCAGTGCTAGACGTCCACAGGGGGATCAGCCCCAGCATTTT.

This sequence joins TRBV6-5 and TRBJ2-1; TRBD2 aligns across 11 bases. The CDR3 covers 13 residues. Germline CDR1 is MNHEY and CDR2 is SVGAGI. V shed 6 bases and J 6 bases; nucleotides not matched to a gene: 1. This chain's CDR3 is CASRLAGVNEQFF. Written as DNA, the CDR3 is TGTGCCAGCAGACTAGCGGGAGTCAATGAGCAGTTCTTC.

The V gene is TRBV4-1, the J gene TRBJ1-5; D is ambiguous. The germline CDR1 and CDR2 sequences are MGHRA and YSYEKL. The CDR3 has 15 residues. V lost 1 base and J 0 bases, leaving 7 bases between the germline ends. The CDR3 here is CASSQGSYSNQPQHF. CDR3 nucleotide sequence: TGCGCCAGCAGCCAAGGGAGTTATAGCAATCAGCCCCAGCATTTT.

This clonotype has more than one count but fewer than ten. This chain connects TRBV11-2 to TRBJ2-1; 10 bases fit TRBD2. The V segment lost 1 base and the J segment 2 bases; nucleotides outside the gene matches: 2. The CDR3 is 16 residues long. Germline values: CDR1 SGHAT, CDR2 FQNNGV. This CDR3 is CASSLVSGRAYNEQFF. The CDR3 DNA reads TGTGCCAGCAGCTTAGTGAGCGGGAGGGCCTACAATGAGCAGTTCTTC.

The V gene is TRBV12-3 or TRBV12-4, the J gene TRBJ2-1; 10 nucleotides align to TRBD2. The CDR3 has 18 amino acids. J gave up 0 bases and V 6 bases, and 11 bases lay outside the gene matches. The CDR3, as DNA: TGTGCCAGCAGACAAGGACTAGCGGTCAAGAGCTCCTACAATGAGCAGTTCTTC. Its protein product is CASRQGLAVKSSYNEQFF.

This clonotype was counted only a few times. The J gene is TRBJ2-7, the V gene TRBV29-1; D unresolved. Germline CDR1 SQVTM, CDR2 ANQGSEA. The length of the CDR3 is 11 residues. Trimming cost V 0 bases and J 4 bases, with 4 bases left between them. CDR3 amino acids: CSVEDRYEQYF. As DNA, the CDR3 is TGCAGCGTTGAAGATCGGTACGAGCAGTACTTC.

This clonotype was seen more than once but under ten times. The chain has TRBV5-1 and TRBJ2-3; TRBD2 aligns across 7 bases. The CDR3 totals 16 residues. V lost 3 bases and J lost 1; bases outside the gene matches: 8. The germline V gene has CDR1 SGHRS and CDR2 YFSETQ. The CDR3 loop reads CASSSFAGLRTDTQYF. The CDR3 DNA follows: TGCGCCAGCAGCTCCTTCGCGGGACTACGCACAGATACGCAGTATTTT.

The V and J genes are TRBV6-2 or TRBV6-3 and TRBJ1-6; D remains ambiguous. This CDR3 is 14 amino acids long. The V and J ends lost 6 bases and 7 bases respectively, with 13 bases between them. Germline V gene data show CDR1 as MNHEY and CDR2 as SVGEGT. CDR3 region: CASSRSLGNSPLHF. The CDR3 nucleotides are TGTGCCAGCAGCCGCTCACTGGGAAATTCACCCCTCCACTTT.

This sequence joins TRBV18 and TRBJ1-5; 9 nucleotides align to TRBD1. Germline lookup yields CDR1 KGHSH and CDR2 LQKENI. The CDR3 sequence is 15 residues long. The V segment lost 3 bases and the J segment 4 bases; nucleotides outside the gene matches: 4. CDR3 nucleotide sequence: TGTGCCAGCTCACCTCGGACAGGGGAAAATCAGCCCCAGCATTTT. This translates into CASSPRTGENQPQHF.

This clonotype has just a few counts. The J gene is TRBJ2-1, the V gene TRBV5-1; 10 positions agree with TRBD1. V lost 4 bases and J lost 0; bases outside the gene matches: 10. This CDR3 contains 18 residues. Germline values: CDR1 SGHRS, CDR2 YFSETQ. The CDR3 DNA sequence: TGCGCCAGCAGCCCCGGGACAGGGGTACCGAGCTCCTACAATGAGCAGTTCTTC. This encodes CASSPGTGVPSSYNEQFF.

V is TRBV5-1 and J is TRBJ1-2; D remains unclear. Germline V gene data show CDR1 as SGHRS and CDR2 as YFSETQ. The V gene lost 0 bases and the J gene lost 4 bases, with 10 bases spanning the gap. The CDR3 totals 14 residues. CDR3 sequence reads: CASSLAVEIYGYTF. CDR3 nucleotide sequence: TGCGCCAGCAGCTTGGCGGTCGAGATCTATGGCTACACCTTC.

CDR3: CASSLEYAGRNYEQYF. In DNA, the CDR3 is TGTGCCAGCAGCTTAGAGTATGCAGGGAGAAACTACGAGCAGTACTTC. The J gene is TRBJ2-7, the V gene TRBV7-9; D assignment may be TRBD1 or TRBD2 (5 bases each). Trimming cost V 1 base and J 3 bases, with 16 bases left between them. CDR3 length: 16 amino acids. CDR1 and CDR2 from the germline V gene are SEHNR and FQNEAQ (reference sequence).

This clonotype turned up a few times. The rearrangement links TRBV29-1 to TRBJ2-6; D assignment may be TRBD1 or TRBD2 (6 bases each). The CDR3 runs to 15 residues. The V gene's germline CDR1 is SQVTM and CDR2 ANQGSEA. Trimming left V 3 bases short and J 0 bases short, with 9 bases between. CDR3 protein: CSVDGGGSGANVLTF. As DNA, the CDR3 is TGCAGCGTTGATGGAGGGGGCTCTGGGGCCAACGTCCTGACTTTC.